A single sample is the source of the 22 T cell receptor beta chains below, sequenced in a study of T cells in women clearing cervical HPV infection. Repertoires were generated with immunoSEQ multiplex PCR, while TCRdb's copy carries only in-frame clones and drops some. The table for this sample gives under 35,000 clones. The sample taken for sequencing was blood buffy coat. Receptors originate from a woman between 18 and 70 years old with a cervical HPV16 infection that either progressed to CIN3+ or cleared (not recorded which).

Remarks on this clone: The read comes to an end 3 residues before the CDR3 does, leaving the germline J gene to fill in the end. The V call is TRBV23-1, the J call TRBJ2-3; TRBD1 is a possible D gene (6 bases). TRBV23-1 is filed as an ORF, its function uncertain. This CDR3 has 16 amino acids. The CDR3 region is CASSQPNGKQGRTQYF. Incomplete CDR3 DNA: TGCGCCAGCAGTCAACCAAACGGTAAACAGGGCCGCACG.

About this clone: The read terminates 3 residues before the CDR3 end, so the remaining end is supplied by the germline J gene. The genes are TRBV6-1 and TRBJ2-4; 7 bases are a match to TRBD1. CDR1 and CDR2 from the germline V gene are MNHNS and SASEGT. The CDR3 has 15 amino acids. The CDR3: CASSEAKGAFYGQYF. The CDR3 bases that were read are TGTGCCAGCAGTGAAGCGAAGGGGGCGTTTTATGGT.

To note about this clone: The read ends 3 residues before the CDR3 terminus; that terminus is restored from the germline J gene. This chain connects TRBV30 to TRBJ1-2, with D perhaps matching TRBD1 (5 bases). This CDR3 has 13 residues. The germline V gene has CDR1 GTSNPN and CDR2 SVGIG (reference sequence). The V gene lost 5 bases and the J gene lost 1 base, with 11 bases spanning the gap. The sequenced CDR3 bases are TGTGCCTGGGGGGGGGAATTTAACTATGGC. Its translation: CAWGGEFNYG. In full, the CDR3 reads CAWGGEFNYGYTF.

Details on this clone: The CDR3 is cut off 3 residues early in the read; its end comes from the germline J gene. The chain employs TRBV6-2 or TRBV6-3 and TRBJ1-2; D remains ambiguous. The germline V gene encodes CDR1 MNHEY and CDR2 SVGEGT. V shed 5 bases and J shed 7 bases, with 11 bases lying between them. This CDR3 has 12 residues. The CDR3 protein is CASSQTHVGYTF. The covered CDR3 bases are TGTGCCAGCAGTCAAACTCACGTTGGC.

In the case of this clone: The DNA ends 3 residues before the CDR3 does, and the rest of the CDR3 is filled in from the germline J gene. This rearrangement joins TRBV7-3 to TRBJ1-1; TRBD1 agrees at 9 bases. CDR3 size: 14 residues. V lost 5 bases, J lost 5 bases, and 6 bases stayed unmatched. The germline V gene encodes CDR1 SGHTA and CDR2 FQGTGA. The CDR3 sequence: CASSINGQGTEAFF. The DNA read from the CDR3 is TGTGCCAGCAGCATTAACGGACAGGGGACTGAA.

The CDR3 here is CASSRGQLNQPQHF. The CDR3 DNA, read in part, is TGTGCCAGCAGCCGGGGACAGCTCAATCAGCCC. J is TRBJ1-5 and V is TRBV7-2; TRBD1 matches 7 bases. The sequenced fragment ends 3 residues before the CDR3 boundary, so the rest is inferred from the germline J gene. CDR1 and CDR2 from the germline V gene are SGHTA and FQGNSA. The CDR3 has 14 residues. V was clipped by 5 bases and J by 3 bases; unmatched bases: 4.

A word on this clone: The read halts 3 residues ahead of the CDR3 end, with the missing end drawn from the germline J gene. The chain uses TRBV18 and TRBJ1-2; D uncertain. CDR3 length equals 15 residues. Germline V gene lookup returns CDR1 KGHSH and CDR2 LQKENI. The CDR3 bases that were read are TGTGCCAGCTCACGCCGGACTAGTGGTACGGACGAC. This encodes CASSRRTSGTDD. The whole CDR3 reads CASSRRTSGTDDYTF.

As to this clone: The read ends 3 residues shy of where the CDR3 ends; the end is completed using the germline J gene. The V gene is TRBV20-1, the J gene TRBJ2-7; 7 bases match TRBD2. Germline assignment: CDR1 DFQATT and CDR2 SNEGSKA (reference sequence). CDR3 size: 14 residues. Unmatched junction bases numbered 3, after V lost 1 base and J lost 0 bases. CDR3 sequence: CSARATSVSYEQYF. CDR3 DNA, as far as it was read: TGCAGTGCTAGAGCTACTAGCGTCTCCTACGAG.

Points on this clone: The sequence runs out 3 residues before the end of the CDR3; the remainder is reconstructed from the germline J gene. The genes are TRBV20-1 and TRBJ2-7, with a possible D match to TRBD1 (5 bases). Germline CDR1 DFQATT, CDR2 SNEGSKA (reference sequence). Trimming shortened V by 0 bases and J by 4 bases, and 10 bases separated the two germline ends. The CDR3 runs 13 residues. CDR3 sequence: CSARDAGPYEQYF. CDR3 bases read: TGCAGTGCTAGAGATGCAGGGCCGTACGAG.

Turning to this clone: The read ends 3 residues early relative to the CDR3; the germline J gene fills the gap. This chain connects TRBV10-3 to TRBJ2-3; D may be TRBD1 (6 bases). The CDR3 covers 14 residues. The germline V and J ends were trimmed by 6 bases and 2 bases, with 12 bases remaining between them. CDR1 is ENHRY and CDR2 is SYGVKD in the germline V gene. CDR3 residues: CAIRGAGATDTQYF. The CDR3 bases that were read are TGTGCCATCAGAGGGGCAGGGGCCACAGATACG.

With respect to this clone: The read ends 3 residues before the CDR3 terminus; that terminus is restored from the germline J gene. The V call is TRBV4-2, the J call TRBJ2-5; 7 bases are shared with TRBD1. The germline V gene encodes CDR1 LGHNA and CDR2 YNFKEQ. This CDR3 is 14 amino acids long. V was pared by 1 base and J by 7 bases, with 6 bases of the junction left unmatched. The part of the CDR3 DNA that was read is TGTGCCAGCAGCCAAGGCCGGGACAGCCTGACC. This gives the protein CASSQGRDSLT. The entire CDR3 protein reads CASSQGRDSLTQYF.

As regards this clone: The CDR3 end is not reached by the read, which stops 3 residues before it; the germline J gene fills it in. The rearrangement uses TRBV5-1 and TRBJ2-5, with 9 bases lining up with TRBD1. The germline V gene has CDR1 SGHRS and CDR2 YFSETQ. This CDR3 has 14 residues. J was trimmed by 3 bases and V by 4 bases; bases with no gene match: 4. The DNA read from the CDR3 is TGCGCCAGCAGCGCCCGGGACAGGGAAGAGACC. Protein: CASSARDREET. The entire CDR3 sequence reads CASSARDREETQYF.

The CDR3 reads CASSLQGLEQYF. CDR3 DNA (partial): TGTGCCAGCAGTTTACAGGGCCTCGAG. The chain combines TRBV6-2 or TRBV6-3 with TRBJ2-7; tentative D call: TRBD1 (6 bases). The read terminates 3 residues before the CDR3 end, so the remaining end is supplied by the germline J gene. Germline CDR1 is MNHEY and CDR2 is SVGEGT. The CDR3 extends over 12 amino acids. V was cut by 4 bases and J by 6 bases, with 10 bases left in between.

With respect to this clone: The read stops 3 residues short of the end of the CDR3; the missing end is completed from the germline J gene. The chain couples TRBV18 to TRBJ1-1; possibly TRBD1 for D (5 bases). Germline V gives CDR1 KGHSH, CDR2 LQKENI. The CDR3 contains 15 residues. The covered CDR3 bases are TGTGCCAGCTCCTTAGCTAGCGGGGACCAAGAGACA. This translates into CASSLASGDQET. The full CDR3 protein is CASSLASGDQETAFF.

About this clone: The observed sequence ends 3 residues before the CDR3 terminus, with the missing tail filled in from the germline J gene. V gene TRBV7-3 combines with J gene TRBJ1-5, with D possibly being TRBD1 (6 bases). CDR3 length: 17 residues. From germline, CDR1 is SGHTA and CDR2 FQGTGA. V lost 5 bases and J 2 bases, leaving 19 bases between the germline ends. The CDR3 DNA, read in part, is TGTGCCAGCAGCCACACCCGGGACATCCTTTGCAATCAGCCC. This encodes CASSHTRDILCNQP. The whole CDR3 region reads CASSHTRDILCNQPQHF.

CDR3 sequence reads: CASRGVPGQNTQYF. The DNA read from the CDR3 is TGTGCCAGCAGAGGGGTACCGGGTCAGAATACG. The chain uses TRBV6-2 or TRBV6-3 and TRBJ2-3; D may be TRBD1 (5 bases). The sequenced fragment ends 3 residues before the CDR3 boundary, so the rest is inferred from the germline J gene. Trimming removed 6 bases at V and 7 bases at J, with 17 bases between. Germline V gene sequence: CDR1 MNHEY, CDR2 SVGEGT. The CDR3 runs 14 residues.

As for this clone: The sequence runs out 3 residues before the end of the CDR3; the remainder is reconstructed from the germline J gene. The rearrangement joins TRBV5-1 to TRBJ2-5, with 7 bases that match TRBD1. Losses at the gene ends were 4 bases for V and 6 bases for J; bases not matched to a gene: 9. CDR1 and CDR2 (germline): SGHRS, YFSETQ. The CDR3 is 14 amino acids. The chain's CDR3 is CASSATGTPQTQYF. The sequenced part of the CDR3 DNA is TGCGCCAGCAGCGCGACAGGGACCCCTCAGACC.

To note about this clone: The CDR3 end is not reached by the read, which stops 3 residues before it; the germline J gene fills it in. The chain carries TRBV7-8 and TRBJ2-5, with D hard to call. CDR1 is SGHVS and CDR2 is FQNEAQ in the germline V gene. V was cut by 4 bases and J by 4 bases, with 16 bases left in between. This CDR3 comprises 15 residues. The CDR3 spells CASSSDLSHGETQYF. CDR3 bases read: TGTGCCAGCAGCTCCGATCTGTCCCACGGAGAGACC.

Concerning this clone itself: The CDR3 goes on 3 residues after the read ends, and that part is filled in from the germline J gene. V is TRBV20-1 and J is TRBJ1-4, with D maybe TRBD1 (6 bases). This CDR3 has 14 residues. The V end was cut by 1 base, the J end by 4 bases, with 10 bases between. The germline V gene has CDR1 DFQATT and CDR2 SNEGSKA (reference sequence). The part of the CDR3 DNA that was read is TGCAGTGCTAGAGCACCAGGGGTTAATGAAAAA. Translated: CSARAPGVNEK. The whole CDR3 sequence is CSARAPGVNEKLFF.

The CDR3 DNA, read in part, is TGTGCCAGCAGCTCGGGGGAACTAGCCCTAGAGACG. The encoded protein is CASSSGELALET. The full-length CDR3 reads as CASSSGELALETQYF. The chain joins TRBV7-9 to TRBJ2-3; perhaps TRBD2 as D (6 bases). From the germline J gene comes the end of the CDR3, since the read stops 3 residues before it. The CDR3 runs 15 residues. Germline CDR1 reads SEHNR; CDR2 reads FQNEAQ (reference sequence).

A remark on this clone: Coverage ceases 3 residues before the CDR3 finishes, and the germline J gene fills in the end. This chain uses TRBV5-6 with TRBJ2-4; perhaps TRBD1 as D (5 bases). The CDR3 runs 15 residues. Between the trimmed V and J ends, which lost 2 bases and 9 bases, there was a span of 18 bases. Germline CDR1 reads SGHDT; CDR2 reads YYEEEE. CDR3 DNA (partial): TGTGCCAGCAGCTTAAGTGGCAGCTTAAGGGGCATT. Its protein is CASSLSGSLRGI. The complete CDR3 sequence is CASSLSGSLRGIQYF.

Notes on this clone: The DNA ends 3 residues before the CDR3 does, and the rest of the CDR3 is filled in from the germline J gene. The chain links TRBV18 to TRBJ1-2, with D perhaps TRBD1 (6 bases). CDR1 KGHSH and CDR2 LQKENI come from the germline V gene. There are 18 residues in the CDR3. CDR3 protein: CASSPPGLAGGLNNDYTF. CDR3 bases read: TGTGCCAGCTCACCACCGGGACTAGCGGGGGGCCTAAACAATGAC.